This TCR beta chain was sequenced during a study of blood T cell repertoires in COVID-19. At the level of the study: Samples of COVID-19 (acute and convalescent) were obtained from the United States, Italy and Spain. PBMCs, B-cell-depleted T cells, or T cells provided the cDNA or gDNA that made up the material.

Per the germline V gene, CDR1 is SNHLY and CDR2 is FYNNEI. This CDR3 region has 14 residues. Trimming left V 3 bases short and J 4 bases short, with 13 bases between. Authors' data handling: Estimated nucleated cell counts came from reference gene primer amplification. The repertoire was sequenced with immunoSEQ multiplex PCR; TCRdb's copy has only in-frame clones and lacks some. From that table come the V and J calls and clone size; the DNA was used to work out D and trimming. Of tens of thousands of clones detected, almost 90% appear once; the ten largest clones hold 20% to 25%. The sequence was obtained from a woman in her forties or fifties with active or convalescent COVID-19. The material sequenced was peripheral blood. The chain recombines TRBV2 with TRBJ2-7; maybe TRBD1 (6 bases). The CDR3 bases are TGTGCCAGCAGTGATCCGGGACAATCTTACGAGCAGTACTTC. Translated: CASSDPGQSYEQYF.